A selection of T cell receptor beta chains follows, all from one sample in a study of CD8 T cells in Susac syndrome. TCRdb recomputed calls from the immunoSEQ multiplex PCR reads with MiXCR, one row per CDR3 protein. The data contain 150,000 to 160,000 distinct CDR3 sequences, 94% of them singletons. Sequencing was done on a sample of CD8+ T cells from PBMCs. The receptors originated from a human donor with multiple sclerosis. Both conserved end residues are part of each CDR3. Fields, in order: J gene, V gene, D gene, clone size, CDR3 protein, CDR3 DNA. The D gene is left open where the match is weak. A clone size is listed for some rows: how often the clone was seen (once, few, many), or a class if it is expanded.

j_call: TRBJ2-6; v_call: TRBV5-1; d_call: NA; clone_size: NA; cdr3_aa: CASSLHSISGANVLTF; cdr3_nt: TGCGCCAGCAGCTTGCACAGTATCTCTGGGGCCAACGTCCTGACTTTC
j_call: TRBJ2-1; v_call: TRBV7-2; d_call: NA; clone_size: NA; cdr3_aa: CASSLAKRKVYNEQFF; cdr3_nt: TGTGCCAGCAGCTTAGCCAAAAGGAAAGTCTACAATGAGCAGTTCTTC
j_call: TRBJ2-2; v_call: TRBV7-9; d_call: NA; clone_size: NA; cdr3_aa: CAFWDTGELFF; cdr3_nt: TGTGCCTTTTGGGACACCGGGGAGCTGTTTTTT
j_call: TRBJ2-1; v_call: TRBV4-1; d_call: NA; clone_size: NA; cdr3_aa: CASSERKSSYNEQFF; cdr3_nt: TGCGCCAGCAGTGAAAGGAAGAGCTCCTACAATGAGCAGTTCTTC
j_call: TRBJ2-7; v_call: TRBV4-3; d_call: NA; clone_size: NA; cdr3_aa: CASSQGAGRRALGEQYF; cdr3_nt: TGCGCCAGCAGCCAGGGTGCCGGGCGCAGAGCATTGGGGGAGCAGTACTTC
j_call: TRBJ1-2; v_call: TRBV6-5; d_call: NA; clone_size: NA; cdr3_aa: CASSYSAPNYGYTF; cdr3_nt: TGTGCCAGCAGTTACTCAGCGCCTAACTATGGCTACACCTTC
j_call: TRBJ1-5; v_call: TRBV28; d_call: TRBD1; clone_size: NA; cdr3_aa: CASSLFRDRGSNQPQHF; cdr3_nt: TGTGCCAGCAGTCTATTCCGGGACAGGGGTAGCAATCAGCCCCAGCATTTT
j_call: TRBJ2-7; v_call: TRBV9; d_call: NA; clone_size: NA; cdr3_aa: CASSVWTKRDYEQYF; cdr3_nt: TGTGCCAGCAGCGTATGGACAAAGAGGGACTACGAGCAGTACTTC
j_call: TRBJ1-2; v_call: TRBV18; d_call: NA; clone_size: once; cdr3_aa: CASSPNYFGPGDYGYTF; cdr3_nt: TGTGCCAGCTCACCAAATTACTTCGGCCCTGGGGACTATGGCTACACCTTC
j_call: TRBJ2-5; v_call: TRBV5-4; d_call: NA; clone_size: NA; cdr3_aa: CASSLTAGETQYF; cdr3_nt: TGTGCCAGCAGCCTAACGGCGGGGGAGACCCAGTACTTC
j_call: TRBJ1-3; v_call: TRBV29-1; d_call: NA; clone_size: once; cdr3_aa: CSVDTRGLSGNTIYF; cdr3_nt: TGCAGCGTTGATACACGGGGGCTTAGTGGAAACACCATATATTTT
j_call: TRBJ1-2; v_call: TRBV29-1; d_call: NA; clone_size: NA; cdr3_aa: CSVMARIVANYGYTF; cdr3_nt: TGCAGCGTGATGGCTAGGATCGTAGCTAACTATGGCTACACCTTC
j_call: TRBJ2-1; v_call: TRBV29-1; d_call: NA; clone_size: NA; cdr3_aa: CSVLFLGYNEQFF; cdr3_nt: TGCAGCGTCCTTTTTCTGGGCTACAATGAGCAGTTCTTC
j_call: TRBJ2-2; v_call: TRBV7-2; d_call: TRBD2; clone_size: NA; cdr3_aa: CASSFRLAGNTGELFF; cdr3_nt: TGTGCCAGCAGTTTCAGGCTAGCGGGGAACACCGGGGAGCTGTTTTTT
j_call: TRBJ1-6; v_call: TRBV27; d_call: NA; clone_size: NA; cdr3_aa: CASKKLLENSPLHF; cdr3_nt: TGTGCCAGCAAAAAGCTACTTGAGAATTCACCCCTCCACTTT
j_call: TRBJ2-3; v_call: TRBV20-1; d_call: NA; clone_size: NA; cdr3_aa: CSLDTQYF; cdr3_nt: TGCAGCCTAGATACGCAGTATTTT
j_call: TRBJ2-7; v_call: TRBV12-5; d_call: NA; clone_size: NA; cdr3_aa: CASGLPPGRF; cdr3_nt: TGTGCTAGTGGTTTGCCACCGGGCCGCTTC